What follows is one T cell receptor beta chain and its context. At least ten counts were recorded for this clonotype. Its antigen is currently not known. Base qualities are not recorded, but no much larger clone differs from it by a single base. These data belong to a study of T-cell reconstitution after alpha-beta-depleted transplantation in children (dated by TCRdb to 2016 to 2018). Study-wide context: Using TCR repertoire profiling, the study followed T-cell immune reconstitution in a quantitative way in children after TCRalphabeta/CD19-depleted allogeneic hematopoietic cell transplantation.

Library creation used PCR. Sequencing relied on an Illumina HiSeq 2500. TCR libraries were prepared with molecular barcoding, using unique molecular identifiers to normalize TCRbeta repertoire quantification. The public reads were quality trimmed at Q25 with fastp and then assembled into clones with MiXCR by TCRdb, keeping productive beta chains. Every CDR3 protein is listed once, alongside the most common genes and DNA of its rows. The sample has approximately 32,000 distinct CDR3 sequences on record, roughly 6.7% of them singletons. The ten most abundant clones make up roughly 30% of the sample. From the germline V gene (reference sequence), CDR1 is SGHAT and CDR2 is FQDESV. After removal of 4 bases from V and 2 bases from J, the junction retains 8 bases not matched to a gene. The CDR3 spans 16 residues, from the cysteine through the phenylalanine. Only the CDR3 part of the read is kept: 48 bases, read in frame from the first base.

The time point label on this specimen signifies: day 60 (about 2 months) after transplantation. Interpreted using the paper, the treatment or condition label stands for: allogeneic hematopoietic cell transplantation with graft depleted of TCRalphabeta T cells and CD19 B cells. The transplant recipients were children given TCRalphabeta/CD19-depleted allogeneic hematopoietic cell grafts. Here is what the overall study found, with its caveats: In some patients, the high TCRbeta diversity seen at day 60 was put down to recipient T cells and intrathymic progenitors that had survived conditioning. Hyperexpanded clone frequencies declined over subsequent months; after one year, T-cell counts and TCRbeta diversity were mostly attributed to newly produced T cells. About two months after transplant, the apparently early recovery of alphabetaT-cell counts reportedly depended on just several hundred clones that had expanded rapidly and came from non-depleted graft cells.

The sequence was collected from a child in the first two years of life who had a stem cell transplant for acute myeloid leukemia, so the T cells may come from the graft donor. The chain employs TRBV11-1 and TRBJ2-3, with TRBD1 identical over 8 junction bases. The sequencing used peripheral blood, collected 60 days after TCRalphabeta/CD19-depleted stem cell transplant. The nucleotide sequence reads TGTGCCAGCAGCTCCCGACAGGGGCCGACCACAGATACGCAGTATTTT. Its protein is CASSSRQGPTTDTQYF. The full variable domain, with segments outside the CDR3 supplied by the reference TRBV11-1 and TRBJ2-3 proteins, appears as EAEVAQSPRYKITEKSQAVAFWCDPISGHATLYWYRQILGQGPELLVQFQDESVVDDSQLPKDRFSAERLKGVDSTLKIQPAELGDSAMYLCASSSRQGPTTDTQYFGPGTRLTVL.